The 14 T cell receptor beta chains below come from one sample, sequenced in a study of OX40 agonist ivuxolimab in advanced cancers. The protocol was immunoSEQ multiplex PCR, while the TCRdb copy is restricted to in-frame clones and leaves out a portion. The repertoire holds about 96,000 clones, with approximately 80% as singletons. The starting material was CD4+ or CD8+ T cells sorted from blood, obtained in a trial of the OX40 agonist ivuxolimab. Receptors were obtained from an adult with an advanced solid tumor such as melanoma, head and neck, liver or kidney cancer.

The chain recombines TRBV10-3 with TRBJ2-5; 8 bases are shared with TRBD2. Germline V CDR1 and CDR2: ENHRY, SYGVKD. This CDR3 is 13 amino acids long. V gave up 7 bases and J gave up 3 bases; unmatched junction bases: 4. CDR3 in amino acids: CAIKKAGEETQYF. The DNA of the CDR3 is TGTGCCATCAAGAAAGCGGGAGAAGAGACCCAGTACTTC.

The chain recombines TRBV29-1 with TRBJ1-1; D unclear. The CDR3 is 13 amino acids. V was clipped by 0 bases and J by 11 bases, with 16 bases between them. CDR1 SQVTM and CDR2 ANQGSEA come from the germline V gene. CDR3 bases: TGCAGCGTTGAAGAACGGGCACGGGCTGGGGCTTTCTTT. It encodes CSVEERARAGAFF.

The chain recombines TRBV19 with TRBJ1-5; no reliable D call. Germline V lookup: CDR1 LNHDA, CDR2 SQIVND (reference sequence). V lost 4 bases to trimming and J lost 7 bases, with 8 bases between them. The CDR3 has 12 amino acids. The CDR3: CASSRPNQPQHF. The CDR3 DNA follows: TGTGCCAGTAGTAGACCGAACCAGCCCCAGCATTTT.

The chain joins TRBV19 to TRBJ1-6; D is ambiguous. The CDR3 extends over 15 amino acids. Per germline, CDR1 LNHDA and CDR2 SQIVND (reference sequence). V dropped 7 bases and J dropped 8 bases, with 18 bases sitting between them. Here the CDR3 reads CASTPWERDDSPLHF. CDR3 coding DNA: TGTGCCAGTACCCCCTGGGAGAGGGATGATTCACCCCTCCACTTT.

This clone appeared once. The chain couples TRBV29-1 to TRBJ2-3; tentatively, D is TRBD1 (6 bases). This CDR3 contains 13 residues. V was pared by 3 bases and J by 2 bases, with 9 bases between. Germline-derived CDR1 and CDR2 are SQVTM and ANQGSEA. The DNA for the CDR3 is TGCAGCGTTGACGGACAGTACACAGATACGCAGTATTTT. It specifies CSVDGQYTDTQYF.

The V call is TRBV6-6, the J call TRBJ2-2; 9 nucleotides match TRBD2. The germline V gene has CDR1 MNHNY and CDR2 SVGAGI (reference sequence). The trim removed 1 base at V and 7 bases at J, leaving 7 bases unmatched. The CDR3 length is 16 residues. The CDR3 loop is CASSYFASGTGGELFF. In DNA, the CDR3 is TGTGCCAGCAGTTACTTTGCTAGCGGGACCGGCGGGGAGCTGTTTTTT.

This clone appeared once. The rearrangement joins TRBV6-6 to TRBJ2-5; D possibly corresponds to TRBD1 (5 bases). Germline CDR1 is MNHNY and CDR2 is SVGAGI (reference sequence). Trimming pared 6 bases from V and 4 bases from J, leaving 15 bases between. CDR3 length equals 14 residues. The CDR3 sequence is CASSAWQGAETQYF. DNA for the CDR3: TGTGCCAGCAGCGCCTGGCAGGGTGCAGAGACCCAGTACTTC.

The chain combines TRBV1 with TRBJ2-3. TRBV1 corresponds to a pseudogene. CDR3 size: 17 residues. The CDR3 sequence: CTSSQAWKACRTDTQYF. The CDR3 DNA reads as TGCACCAGCAGCCAAGCCTGGAAGGCTTGTCGCACAGATACGCAGTATTTT.

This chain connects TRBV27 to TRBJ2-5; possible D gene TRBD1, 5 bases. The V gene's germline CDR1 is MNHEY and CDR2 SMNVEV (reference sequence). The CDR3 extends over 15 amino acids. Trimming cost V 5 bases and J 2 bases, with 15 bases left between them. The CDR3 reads CASSPRVMGQETQYF. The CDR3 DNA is TGTGCCAGCAGTCCCAGGGTAATGGGGCAAGAGACCCAGTACTTC.

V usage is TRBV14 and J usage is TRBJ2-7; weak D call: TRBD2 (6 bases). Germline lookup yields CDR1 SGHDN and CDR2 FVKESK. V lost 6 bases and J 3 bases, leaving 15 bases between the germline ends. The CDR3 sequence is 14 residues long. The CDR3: CASSSGGMIYEQYF. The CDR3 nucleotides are TGTGCCAGCAGTTCCGGCGGGATGATCTACGAGCAGTACTTC.

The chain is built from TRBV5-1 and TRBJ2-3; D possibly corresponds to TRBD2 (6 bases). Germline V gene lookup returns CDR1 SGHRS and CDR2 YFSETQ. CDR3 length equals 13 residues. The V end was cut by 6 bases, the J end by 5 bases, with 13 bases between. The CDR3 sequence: CASNSLGGDTQYF. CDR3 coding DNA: TGCGCCAGCAACAGCCTGGGGGGAGATACGCAGTATTTT.

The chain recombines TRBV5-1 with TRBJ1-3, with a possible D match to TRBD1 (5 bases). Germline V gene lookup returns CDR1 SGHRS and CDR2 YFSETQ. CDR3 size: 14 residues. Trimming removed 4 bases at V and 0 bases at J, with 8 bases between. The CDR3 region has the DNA TGCGCCAGCAGCGACCAGGGCTCTGGAAACACCATATATTTT. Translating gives CASSDQGSGNTIYF. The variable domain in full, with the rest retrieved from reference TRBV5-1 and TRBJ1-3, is KAGVTQTPRYLIKTRGQQVTLSCSPISGHRSVSWYQQTPGQGLQFLFEYFSETQRNKGNFPGRFSGRQFSNSRSEMNVSTLELGDSALYLCASSDQGSGNTIYFGEGSWLTVV.

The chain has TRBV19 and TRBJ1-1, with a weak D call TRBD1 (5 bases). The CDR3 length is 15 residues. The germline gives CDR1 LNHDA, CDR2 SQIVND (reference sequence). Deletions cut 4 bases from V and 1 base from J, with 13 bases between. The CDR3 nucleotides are TGTGCCAGTAGTACCTTGACAGACACGAACACTGAAGCTTTCTTT. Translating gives CASSTLTDTNTEAFF.

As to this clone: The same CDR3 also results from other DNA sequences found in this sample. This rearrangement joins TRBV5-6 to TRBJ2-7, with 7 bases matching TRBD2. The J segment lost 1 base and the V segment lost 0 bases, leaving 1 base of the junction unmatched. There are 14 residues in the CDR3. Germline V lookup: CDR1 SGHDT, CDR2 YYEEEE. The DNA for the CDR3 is TGTGCCAGCAGCTTGGGACTAGCATCCTACGAGCAGTACTTC. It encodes CASSLGLASYEQYF.